Shown below are 26 T cell receptor beta chains from a single sample sequenced in a study of spatial heterogeneity in lung cancer. MiXCR, applied by TCRdb to the 5' RACE reads, yields one record per CDR3 protein. The table has about 90,000 distinct CDR3 sequences, approximately 8.2% seen once. Stated time point: sample taken at primary tumor resection. Without sorting, whole RNA was sequenced from tumor, nontumor lung or frozen PBMC. Sequenced material: PBMCs, taken at surgery. These receptors all come from a male donor with early-stage non-small cell lung cancer.

The table lists this clonotype with many counts. The V gene is TRBV7-2, the J gene TRBJ1-2; the D gene is possibly TRBD1 (5 bases). CDR3 length: 14 residues. Trimming cost V 5 bases and J 5 bases, with 15 bases left between them. CDR1 and CDR2 from the germline V gene are SGHTA and FQGNSA. The DNA for the CDR3 is TGTGCCAGCAGCCGGGACGGGCGAGGTTATGGCTACACCTTC. The encoded protein is CASSRDGRGYGYTF.

J is TRBJ2-7 and V is TRBV28; no clear D gene. The CDR3 covers 15 residues. Deletions cut 5 bases from V and 5 bases from J, with 19 bases between. From germline, CDR1 is MDHEN and CDR2 SYDVKM. CDR3 amino acids: CASSGSVNGVHEQYF. The CDR3 coding sequence is TGTGCCAGCAGTGGGTCGGTAAACGGAGTCCACGAGCAGTACTTC.

This clonotype was seen repeatedly, ten times or more. This sequence joins TRBV9 and TRBJ2-4; D is tentatively TRBD1 or TRBD2 (5 bases each). Per germline, CDR1 SGDLS and CDR2 YYNGEE. This CDR3 has 14 residues. Trimming removed 4 bases at V and 5 bases at J, with 13 bases between. CDR3 residues: CASSPWDGENIQYF. The CDR3 DNA sequence: TGTGCCAGCAGCCCATGGGACGGTGAAAACATTCAGTACTTC.

This clonotype was observed at least ten times. J is TRBJ2-5 and V is TRBV5-1; tentatively, D is TRBD1 (6 bases). Trimming left V 2 bases short and J 2 bases short, with 13 bases between. There are 15 residues in the CDR3. From germline, CDR1 is SGHRS and CDR2 YFSETQ. This chain's CDR3 is CASSFIGQRQETQYF. The CDR3 DNA reads TGCGCCAGCAGCTTCATTGGACAGCGACAAGAGACCCAGTACTTC.

The table lists this clonotype with a few counts. The genes are TRBV7-2 and TRBJ2-7; the match to TRBD1 covers 11 bases. The CDR3 is 14 residues long. V was clipped by 6 bases and J by 3 bases; unmatched bases: 4. Germline V gene data show CDR1 as SGHTA and CDR2 as FQGNSA. CDR3 DNA sequence: TGTGCCAGCAGAACCGGGACAGGGGGCTACGAGCAGTACTTC. Translated: CASRTGTGGYEQYF. Variable domain in full (rest from reference TRBV7-2 and TRBJ2-7): GAGVSQSPSNKVTEKGKDVELRCDPISGHTALYWYRQSLGQGLEFLIYFQGNSAPDKSGLPSDRFSAERTGGSVSTLTIQRTQQEDSAVYLCASRTGTGGYEQYFGPGTRLTVT.

This clonotype was recorded many times. The gene calls are TRBV18 and TRBJ2-7; 8 nucleotides line up with TRBD1. Germline CDR1 reads KGHSH; CDR2 reads LQKENI. CDR3 length: 16 amino acids. With V trimmed by 0 bases and J by 1 base, 5 bases remained unmatched. The chain's CDR3 is CASSPPSQGGSYEQYF. CDR3 sequence (DNA): TGTGCCAGCTCACCACCTTCACAGGGGGGTTCCTACGAGCAGTACTTC.

This clonotype has at least ten counts. This chain joins TRBV3-1 and TRBJ2-5; maybe TRBD2 (6 bases). CDR1 is LGHDT and CDR2 is YNNKEL in the germline V gene (reference sequence). This CDR3 has 16 amino acids. The V gene lost 6 bases and the J gene lost 4 bases, with 21 bases spanning the gap. CDR3 in DNA: TGTGCCAGCAGTCCATCAAGGCGGGGAAGGGTAGAGACCCAGTACTTC. Its translation is CASSPSRRGRVETQYF.

The rearrangement uses TRBV27 and TRBJ2-7, with D maybe TRBD1 (6 bases). CDR3 length: 15 amino acids. The germline V and J ends were trimmed by 4 bases and 3 bases, with 16 bases remaining between them. The V gene's germline CDR1 is MNHEY and CDR2 SMNVEV (reference sequence). The CDR3 loop reads CASSSLGTPLYEQYF. CDR3 DNA sequence: TGTGCCAGCAGTTCCCTCGGGACACCACTCTACGAGCAGTACTTC.

This clonotype has only a few counts. This chain links TRBV11-2 with TRBJ2-5; D is unclear. This CDR3 spans 13 amino acids. The germline V gene has CDR1 SGHAT and CDR2 FQNNGV. The V end was cut by 3 bases, the J end by 5 bases, with 10 bases between. The CDR3 coding sequence is TGTGCCAGCAGCTTCCTACTTCGGGAGACCCAGTACTTC. It yields the protein CASSFLLRETQYF.

This sequence joins TRBV28 and TRBJ2-1, with 7 bases lining up with TRBD2. The CDR3 runs to 15 residues. The junction had 5 bases not matched to a gene; V was cut back by 2 bases and J by 4 bases. Germline CDR1 MDHEN, CDR2 SYDVKM. The CDR3 region has the DNA TGTGCCAGCAGTTTAGGGCTAGCGGATTACAATGAGCAGTTCTTC. This encodes CASSLGLADYNEQFF.

Only a few counts were recorded for this clonotype. This chain links TRBV6-5 with TRBJ2-7; 8 bases are a match to TRBD2. V lost 1 base, J lost 4 bases, and 6 bases stayed unmatched. This CDR3 comprises 15 residues. The germline V gene encodes CDR1 MNHEY and CDR2 SVGAGI. This CDR3 reads CASSYFSRGGYEQYF. CDR3 DNA sequence: TGTGCCAGCAGTTACTTCTCCCGGGGGGGTTACGAGCAGTACTTC.

The gene calls are TRBV21-1 and TRBJ2-6; TRBD1 is taken as the D call from the table, unchecked against the DNA. TRBV21-1 is marked as a pseudogene. CDR3 length: 16 amino acids. The CDR3 DNA is TGTGCCAGCTCTCGTCAGGGACCGACTGGGGCCAACGTCCTGACTTTC. This encodes CASSRQGPTGANVLTF.

The J gene is TRBJ2-7, the V gene TRBV7-2; D gene uncertain. Trimming took off 3 bases at V and 0 bases at J, with 9 bases between the two ends. The CDR3 is 14 amino acids. Germline CDR1 SGHTA, CDR2 FQGNSA. The CDR3 sequence: CASSFGFRSYEQYF. The CDR3 coding sequence is TGTGCCAGCAGCTTTGGTTTTCGCTCCTACGAGCAGTACTTC.

This clonotype was picked up many times. V and J are TRBV2 and TRBJ2-2; no definite D call. V lost 6 bases, J lost 3 bases, and 11 bases lay in between. This CDR3 has 14 amino acids. The germline V gene has CDR1 SNHLY and CDR2 FYNNEI. The CDR3 protein is CASSRDTHTGELFF. The CDR3 coding sequence is TGTGCCAGCAGCCGCGACACGCACACCGGGGAGCTGTTTTTT.

This clonotype has a count of ten or more. The chain is built from TRBV29-1 and TRBJ2-3; the D gene is possibly TRBD2 (6 bases). The CDR3 covers 12 residues. Trimming took 4 bases from V and 4 from J, leaving 9 bases between them. Germline CDR1 reads SQVTM; CDR2 reads ANQGSEA. The CDR3 DNA follows: TGCAGCGTTGGATGGGGGGCAGATACGCAGTATTTT. Translating gives CSVGWGADTQYF.

The rearrangement joins TRBV20-1 to TRBJ2-1, with D unresolved. V was pared by 0 bases and J by 3 bases, with 9 bases between. This CDR3 comprises 14 residues. Germline lookup yields CDR1 DFQATT and CDR2 SNEGSKA (reference sequence). CDR3 residues: CSARDSLGYNEQFF. The CDR3 region has the DNA TGCAGTGCTAGAGATAGCCTTGGCTACAATGAGCAGTTCTTC.

This clonotype has ten or more counts. CDR3 in DNA: TGTGCCAGCAGTTTTCAGGGTCCGTCCTACGAGCAGTACTTC. Translating it yields CASSFQGPSYEQYF. The rearrangement uses TRBV28 and TRBJ2-7, with D possibly TRBD1 on 5 matching bases. V lost 3 bases to trimming and J lost 1 base, with 10 bases between them. Per the germline V gene, CDR1 is MDHEN and CDR2 is SYDVKM. The CDR3 loop spans 14 amino acids.

This clonotype occurred once. The V and J genes are TRBV24-1 and TRBJ1-3, with a possible D match to TRBD1 (5 bases). The CDR3 is made up of 16 amino acids. Germline CDR1 and CDR2: KGHDR and SFDVKD. Trimming pared 3 bases from V and 0 bases from J, leaving 11 bases between. The CDR3 sequence: CATSDPGRSSGNTIYF. The CDR3 DNA reads as TGTGCCACCAGTGATCCGGGACGTAGCTCTGGAAACACCATATATTTT.

This clonotype turned up a few times. The rearrangement joins TRBV12-3 or TRBV12-4 to TRBJ2-1; D is possibly TRBD2 (5 bases). CDR3 length: 11 residues. Trimming left V 7 bases short and J 4 bases short, with 5 bases between. CDR3 loop: CASTGYNEQFF. The CDR3 bases are TGTGCCAGCACGGGGTACAATGAGCAGTTCTTC.

This clonotype appeared many times. This chain uses TRBV2 with TRBJ1-5, with 9 bases lining up with TRBD1. V was pared by 4 bases and J by 3 bases, with 4 bases of the junction left unmatched. CDR1 is SNHLY, CDR2 FYNNEI, per germline. The CDR3 runs to 15 residues. CDR3 protein: CASSATGGPNQPQHF. Here the CDR3 DNA reads TGTGCCAGCAGTGCAACAGGGGGCCCCAATCAGCCCCAGCATTTT. The entire variable domain, with the rest obtained from reference TRBV2 and TRBJ1-5, is as follows: EPEVTQTPSHQVTQMGQEVILRCVPISNHLYFYWYRQILGQKVEFLVSFYNNEISEKSEIFDDQFSVERPDGSNFTLKIRSTKLEDSAMYFCASSATGGPNQPQHFGDGTRLSIL.

This clonotype was recorded at least ten times. V usage is TRBV23-1 and J usage is TRBJ2-7, with 8 positions matching TRBD1. TRBV23-1 is reported as an ORF; its role is uncertain. With V trimmed by 0 bases and J by 2 bases, 6 bases remained unmatched. The CDR3 has 16 amino acids. For the CDR3, the DNA is TGCGCCAGCAGTCAATCGACAGGGGCAGGAACCTACGAGCAGTACTTC. Protein: CASSQSTGAGTYEQYF.

The chain uses TRBV19 and TRBJ1-4, with D possibly TRBD1 on 5 matching bases. The V and J ends lost 5 bases and 5 bases respectively, with 18 bases between them. The CDR3 contains 16 residues. The germline V gene encodes CDR1 LNHDA and CDR2 SQIVND (reference sequence). DNA for the CDR3: TGTGCCAGTAGTCCCATGCGGGACGCCACCAATGAAAAACTGTTTTTT. It codes for CASSPMRDATNEKLFF.

This clonotype was seen only a few times. The chain carries TRBV4-3 and TRBJ2-5, with 9 nucleotides matching TRBD2. V lost 1 base to trimming and J lost 5 bases; unmatched junction nucleotides: 8. CDR1 is LGHNA and CDR2 is YSLEER in the germline V gene. The CDR3 sequence is 16 residues long. The CDR3 spells CASSQAGTSRSETQYF. CDR3 DNA sequence: TGCGCCAGCAGCCAAGCCGGGACTAGCCGGTCCGAGACCCAGTACTTC.

The table lists this clonotype with a few counts. V is TRBV5-5 and J is TRBJ2-7, with 8 positions matching TRBD2. V lost 4 bases to trimming and J lost 2 bases; unmatched junction nucleotides: 2. The CDR3 is 13 amino acids. Per the germline V gene, CDR1 is SGHKS and CDR2 is YYEKEE (reference sequence). Written as DNA, the CDR3 is TGTGCCAGCAGCACGGGGGGGACCTACGAGCAGTACTTC. Protein sequence: CASSTGGTYEQYF.

The chain recombines TRBV7-2 with TRBJ1-6, with D possibly being TRBD1 (6 bases). V lost 0 bases to trimming and J lost 6 bases, with 9 bases between them. The germline V gene encodes CDR1 SGHTA and CDR2 FQGNSA. This CDR3 is 15 amino acids long. Here the CDR3 DNA reads TGTGCCAGCAGCTTAGCTGGACAGTTTAATTCACCCCTCCACTTT. Its translation: CASSLAGQFNSPLHF.

This clonotype was seen at least ten times. CDR3 nucleotide sequence: TGTGCCTCCCGGGCCATCTCCTACAATGAGCAGTTCTTC. It translates to CASRAISYNEQFF. V is TRBV24-1 and J is TRBJ2-1; D gene uncertain. Germline-derived CDR1 and CDR2 are KGHDR and SFDVKD. This CDR3 spans 13 amino acids. The V end lost 12 bases, the J end lost 0 bases, and 11 bases lay between the germline ends.